This TCR beta chain was captured by sequencing in a study of response to subunit inactivated influenza vaccine. This clonotype was detected many times. Its antigen is currently unknown. Trimming removed 8 bases at V and 3 bases at J, with 14 bases between. The CDR3 is 14 amino acids. Germline CDR1 is SGHAT and CDR2 is FQNNGV. Study observations and caveats: The study's authors posited that every seasonal influenza vaccination enlists few new T cells.

Using its own MiXCR run on the RT-PCR reads, TCRdb lists one record per CDR3 protein. The sample includes a few hundred thousand distinct CDR3 sequences, 9.5% to 15% of them seen just once. This receptor was identified in a man in his fifties who received an inactivated influenza vaccine. The sample was non-naive T cells sorted from PBMCs, taken roughly 15 days before vaccination. J is TRBJ2-1 and V is TRBV11-2, with D maybe TRBD2 (6 bases). The CDR3 reads CASRWGGGYNEQFF. The CDR3 DNA reads as TGTGCCAGCCGTTGGGGAGGAGGCTACAATGAGCAGTTCTTC.